A selection of T cell receptor beta chains follows, all from one sample in a study of beta chain features in type 1 diabetes. Repertoires were generated with immunoSEQ multiplex PCR, while TCRdb's copy carries only in-frame clones and drops some. The sample lists tens of thousands of clones, roughly 34% occurring once. Source material: stem cell memory CD4+ T cells from blood. The receptor source for this set is a woman between 18 and 29 years old in good health. Both conserved end residues are part of each CDR3. A D gene is named only where the DNA matches it firmly. Not all rows give a size; the values are once, few, many and, for expanded clones, a class.

>.|TRBV5-1|TRBJ1-2|.
CASSLSEGGYGYTF
TGCGCCAGCAGCTTGAGTGAAGGGGGCTATGGCTACACCTTC
>.|TRBV2|TRBJ2-2|.
CASSEQGSTGELFF
TGTGCCAGCAGTGAACAGGGGTCAACCGGGGAGCTGTTTTTT
>many|TRBV7-3|TRBJ2-5|.
CASSLTFAETQYF
TGTGCCAGCAGCTTAACGTTCGCGGAGACCCAGTACTTC
>few|TRBV29-1|TRBJ2-5|.
CTSPPQGSVETQYF
TGCACCTCTCCCCCCCAGGGGTCGGTAGAGACCCAGTACTTC
>few|TRBV5-1|TRBJ2-7|.
CATQESPNLFYEQYF
TGCGCCACCCAAGAGAGTCCCAATCTCTTCTACGAGCAGTACTTC
>.|TRBV27|TRBJ2-7|TRBD1
CATARDRFTYEQYF
TGTGCCACCGCGCGGGACAGGTTCACCTACGAGCAGTACTTC
>few|TRBV12-5|TRBJ1-1|.
CASGLTGKNTEAFF
TGTGCTAGTGGTTTGACAGGGAAGAACACTGAAGCTTTCTTT
>.|TRBV4-2|TRBJ2-6|.
CASSQDFYKSSGANVLTF
TGTGCCAGCAGCCAAGATTTTTATAAGAGCTCTGGGGCCAACGTCCTGACTTTC
>few|TRBV4-2|TRBJ2-2|.
CASSQDWLSPGELFF
TGTGCCAGCAGCCAAGATTGGCTCTCTCCCGGGGAGCTGTTTTTT
>.|TRBV25-1|TRBJ2-7|TRBD1
CASSAPGTALVEQYF
TGTGCCAGCAGTGCCCCCGGGACAGCCTTGGTCGAGCAGTACTTC
>.|TRBV7-9|TRBJ2-1|.
CASSLARAGNEQFF
TGTGCCAGCAGCTTAGCGCGGGCAGGCAATGAGCAGTTCTTC
>.|TRBV2|TRBJ2-3|TRBD2
CASSVGLAGGDTQYF
TGTGCCAGCAGTGTGGGACTAGCGGGGGGAGATACGCAGTATTTT
>.|TRBV27|TRBJ2-7|.
CASSLYRRGEQYF
TGTGCCAGCAGTTTGTACAGGCGTGGGGAGCAGTACTTC
>.|TRBV29-1|TRBJ2-2|TRBD2
CSVAGTSNTGELFF
TGCAGCGTTGCTGGGACTAGCAACACCGGGGAGCTGTTTTTT